This T cell receptor (beta chain) emerged from a study of technical replicates of blood from a few donors. The CDR3 runs to 15 residues. The V gene's germline CDR1 is SNHLY and CDR2 FYNNEI. V shed 3 bases and J shed 0 bases, with 12 bases lying between them. This table comes from immunoSEQ multiplex PCR, and its TCRdb copy is limited to in-frame clones, with some not included. The profile shows over 75,000 clones, nearly 97% of them singletons. Sequencing used T cells isolated from PBMCs. The chain combines TRBV2 with TRBJ2-7; no clear D. The receptor comes from a human donor in good health. The CDR3 region is CASSDSNSISYEQYF. The CDR3 nucleotides are TGTGCCAGCAGTGATTCTAACAGCATCTCCTACGAGCAGTACTTC.